This record looks at one T cell receptor (beta chain) sequence and its context. This likely came from a read error, as a far larger clone is one base away. This sample was taken from a study of prognosis after radiotherapy for stage I lung cancer. Study background: Considered medically inoperable were all of the patients with non-small cell lung cancer.

Germline CDR1 and CDR2: MNHGY and SAAAGT. CDR3 length equals 13 residues. By two-round multiplex PCR, the TCR beta CDR3 was amplified from genomic DNA. Specific primers for each TRBV and TRBJ gene were what first-round PCR used. TCRdb passed the multiplex PCR reads through MiXCR, listing each CDR3 protein once. The top ten hold 15% of the sample, which has roughly 27,000 distinct CDR3 sequences, roughly 50% seen once. This receptor was obtained from a donor over 45 with non-small cell lung cancer. The V call is TRBV6-8, the J call TRBJ2-2; the D is unclear. Source: PBMCs, taken before or after stereotactic body radiation therapy (not recorded which). CDR3 in amino acids: CAGSSQFTGELFF. CDR3 DNA sequence: TGTGCCGGCAGTTCGCAGTTCACCGGGGAGCTGTTTTTT.